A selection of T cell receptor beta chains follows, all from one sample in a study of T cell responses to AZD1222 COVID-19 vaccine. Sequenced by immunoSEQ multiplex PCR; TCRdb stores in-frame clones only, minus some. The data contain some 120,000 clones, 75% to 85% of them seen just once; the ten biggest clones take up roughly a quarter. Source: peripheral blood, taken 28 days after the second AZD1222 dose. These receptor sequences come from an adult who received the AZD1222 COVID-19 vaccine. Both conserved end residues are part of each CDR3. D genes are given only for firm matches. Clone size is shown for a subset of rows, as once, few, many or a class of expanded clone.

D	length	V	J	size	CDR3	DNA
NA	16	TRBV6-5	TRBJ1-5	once	CASSYATGDSNQPQHF	TGTGCCAGCAGTTACGCGACAGGCGATAGCAATCAGCCCCAGCATTTT
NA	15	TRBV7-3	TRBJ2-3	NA	CASSLDGVHTDTQYF	TGTGCCAGCAGCTTAGATGGGGTTCACACAGATACGCAGTATTTT
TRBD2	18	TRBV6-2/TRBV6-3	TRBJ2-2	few	CASSYEDGGAGHTGELFF	TGTGCCAGCAGTTACGAGGACGGGGGGGCCGGGCACACCGGGGAGCTGTTTTTT
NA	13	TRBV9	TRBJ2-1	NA	CASSPSSYNEQFF	TGTGCCAGCAGCCCGAGCTCCTACAATGAGCAGTTCTTC
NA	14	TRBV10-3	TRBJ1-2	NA	CVTRGDVLYYGYTF	TGTGTCACTCGAGGGGACGTGCTTTACTATGGCTACACCTTC
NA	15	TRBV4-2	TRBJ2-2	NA	CASSQPGAVHGELFF	TGTGCCAGCAGCCAACCAGGGGCAGTGCACGGGGAGCTGTTTTTT
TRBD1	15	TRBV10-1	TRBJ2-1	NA	CASSKFGTGYNEQFF	TGCGCCAGCAGTAAATTCGGGACAGGGTACAATGAGCAGTTCTTC
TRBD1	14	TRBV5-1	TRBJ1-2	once	CASSTDRGSYGYTF	TGCGCCAGCAGTACAGACAGGGGAAGCTATGGCTACACCTTC
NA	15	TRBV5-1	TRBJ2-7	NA	CASSFLADVSYEQYF	TGCGCCAGCAGCTTTTTGGCAGATGTATCCTACGAGCAGTACTTC
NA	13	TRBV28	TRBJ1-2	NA	CASSFIGNYGYTF	TGTGCCAGCAGTTTTATTGGTAACTATGGCTACACCTTC
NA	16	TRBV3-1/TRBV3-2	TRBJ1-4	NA	CASSPTSPAHNEKLFF	TGTGCCAGCAGCCCTACAAGCCCGGCCCATAATGAAAAACTGTTTTTT
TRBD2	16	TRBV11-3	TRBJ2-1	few	CASSSSGGRSYNEQFF	TGTGCCAGCAGCTCTAGCGGGGGCCGCTCCTACAATGAGCAGTTCTTC
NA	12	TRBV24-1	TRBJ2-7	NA	CATSGSSGPQYF	TGTGCCACCAGTGGGTCGTCCGGGCCCCAGTACTTC
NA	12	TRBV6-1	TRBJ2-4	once	CASSEWENIQYF	TGTGCCAGCAGTGAATGGGAGAACATTCAGTACTTC
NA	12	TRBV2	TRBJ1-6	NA	CASRPQNSPLHF	TGTGCCAGCAGACCTCAGAATTCACCCCTCCACTTT
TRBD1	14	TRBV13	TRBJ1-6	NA	CASSVGQTNSPLHF	TGTGCCAGCAGCGTGGGACAGACAAATTCACCCCTCCACTTT
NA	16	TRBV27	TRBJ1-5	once	CASSKYRDTENQPQHF	TGTGCCAGCAGTAAGTACCGGGACACGGAGAATCAGCCCCAGCATTTT